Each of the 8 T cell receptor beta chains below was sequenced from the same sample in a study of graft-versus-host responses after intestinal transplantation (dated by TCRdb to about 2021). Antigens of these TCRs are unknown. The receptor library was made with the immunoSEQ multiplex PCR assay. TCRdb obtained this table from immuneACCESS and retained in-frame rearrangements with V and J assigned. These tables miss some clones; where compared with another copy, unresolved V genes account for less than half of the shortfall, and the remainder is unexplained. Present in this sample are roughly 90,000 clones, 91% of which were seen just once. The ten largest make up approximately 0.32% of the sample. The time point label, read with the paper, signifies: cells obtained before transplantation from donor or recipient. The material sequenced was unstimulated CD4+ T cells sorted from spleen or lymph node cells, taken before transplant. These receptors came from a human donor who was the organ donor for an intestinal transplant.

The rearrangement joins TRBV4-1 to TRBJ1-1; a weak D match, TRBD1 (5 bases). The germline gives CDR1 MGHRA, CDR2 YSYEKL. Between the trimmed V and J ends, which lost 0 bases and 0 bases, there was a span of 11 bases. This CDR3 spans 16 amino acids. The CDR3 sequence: CASSQDGYRLNTEAFF. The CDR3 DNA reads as TGCGCCAGCAGCCAAGATGGGTACAGGCTGAACACTGAAGCTTTCTTT.

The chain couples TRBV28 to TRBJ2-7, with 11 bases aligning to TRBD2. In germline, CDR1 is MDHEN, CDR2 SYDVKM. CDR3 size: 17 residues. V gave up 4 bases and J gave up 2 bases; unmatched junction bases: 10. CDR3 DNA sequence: TGTGCCAGCAGTTATAGCGGGAGGGCCTTCGGAACCTACGAGCAGTACTTC. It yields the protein CASSYSGRAFGTYEQYF. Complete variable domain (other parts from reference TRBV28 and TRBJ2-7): DVKVTQSSRYLVKRTGEKVFLECVQDMDHENMFWYRQDPGLGLRLIYFSYDVKMKEKGDIPEGYSVSREKKERFSLILESASTNQTSMYLCASSYSGRAFGTYEQYFGPGTRLTVT.

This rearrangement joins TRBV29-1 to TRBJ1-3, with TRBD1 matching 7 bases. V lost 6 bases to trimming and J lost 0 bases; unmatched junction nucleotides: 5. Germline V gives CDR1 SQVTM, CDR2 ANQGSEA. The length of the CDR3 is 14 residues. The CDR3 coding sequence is TGCAGCGTGGGGGACAGCACCTCTGGAAACACCATATATTTT. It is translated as CSVGDSTSGNTIYF.

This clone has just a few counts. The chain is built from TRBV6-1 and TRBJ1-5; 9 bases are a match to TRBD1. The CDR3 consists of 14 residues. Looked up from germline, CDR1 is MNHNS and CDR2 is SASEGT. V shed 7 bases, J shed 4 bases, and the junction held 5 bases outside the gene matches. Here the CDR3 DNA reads TGTGCCAGCACTGCGGGACAGGGAAATCAGCCCCAGCATTTT. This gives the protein CASTAGQGNQPQHF.

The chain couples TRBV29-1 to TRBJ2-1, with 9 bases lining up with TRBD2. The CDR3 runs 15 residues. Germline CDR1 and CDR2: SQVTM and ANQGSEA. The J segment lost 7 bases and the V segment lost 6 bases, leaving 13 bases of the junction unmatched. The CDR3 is CSVAGVAGVGNEQFF. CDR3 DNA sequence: TGCAGCGTGGCAGGGGTAGCGGGAGTCGGGAATGAGCAGTTCTTC.

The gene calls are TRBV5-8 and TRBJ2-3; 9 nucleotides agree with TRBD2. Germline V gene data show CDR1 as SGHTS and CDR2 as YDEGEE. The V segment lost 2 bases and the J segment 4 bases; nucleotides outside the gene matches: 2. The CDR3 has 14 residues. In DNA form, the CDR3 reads TGTGCCAGCAGCTTCGGACTAGCGCCAGATACGCAGTATTTT. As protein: CASSFGLAPDTQYF.

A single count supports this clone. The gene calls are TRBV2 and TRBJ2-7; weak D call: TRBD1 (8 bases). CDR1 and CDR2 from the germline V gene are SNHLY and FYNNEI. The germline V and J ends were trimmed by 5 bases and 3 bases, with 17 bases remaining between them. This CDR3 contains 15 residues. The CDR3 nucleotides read TGTGCCAGCAGTCTACAGGGGGGGGACCTCTACGAGCAGTACTTC. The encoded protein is CASSLQGGDLYEQYF.

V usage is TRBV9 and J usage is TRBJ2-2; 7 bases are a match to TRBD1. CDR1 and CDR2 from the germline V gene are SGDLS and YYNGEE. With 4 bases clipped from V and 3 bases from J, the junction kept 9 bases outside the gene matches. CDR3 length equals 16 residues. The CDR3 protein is CASSPRGTGDTGELFF. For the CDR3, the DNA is TGTGCCAGCAGCCCAAGGGGTACAGGGGACACCGGGGAGCTGTTTTTT.